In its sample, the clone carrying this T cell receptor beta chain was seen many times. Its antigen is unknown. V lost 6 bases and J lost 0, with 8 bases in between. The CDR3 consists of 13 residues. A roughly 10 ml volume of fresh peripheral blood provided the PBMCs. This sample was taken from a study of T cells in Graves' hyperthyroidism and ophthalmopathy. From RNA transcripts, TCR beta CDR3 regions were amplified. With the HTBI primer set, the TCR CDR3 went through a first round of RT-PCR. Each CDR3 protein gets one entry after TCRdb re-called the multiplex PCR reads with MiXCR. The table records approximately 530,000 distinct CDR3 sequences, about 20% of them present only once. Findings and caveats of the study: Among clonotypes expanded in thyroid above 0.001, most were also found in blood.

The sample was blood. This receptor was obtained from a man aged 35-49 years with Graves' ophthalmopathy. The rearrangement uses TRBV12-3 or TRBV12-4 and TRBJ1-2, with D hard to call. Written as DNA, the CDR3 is TGTGCCAGCAGCGGCAGTACTAACTATGGCTACACCTTC. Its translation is CASSGSTNYGYTF.